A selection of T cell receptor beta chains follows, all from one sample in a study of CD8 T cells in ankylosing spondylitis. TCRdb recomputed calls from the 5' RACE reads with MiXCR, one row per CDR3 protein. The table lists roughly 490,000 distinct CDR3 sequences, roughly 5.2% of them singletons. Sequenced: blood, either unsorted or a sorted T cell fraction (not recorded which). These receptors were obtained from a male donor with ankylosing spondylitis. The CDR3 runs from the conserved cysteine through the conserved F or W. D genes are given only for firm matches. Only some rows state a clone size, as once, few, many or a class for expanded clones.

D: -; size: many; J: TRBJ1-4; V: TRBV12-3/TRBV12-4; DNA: TGTGCCAGCAGTCCCTTATTGGGAGCTAATGAAAAACTGTTTTTT; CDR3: CASSPLLGANEKLFF
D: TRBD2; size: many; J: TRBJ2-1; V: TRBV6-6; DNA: TGTGCCAGCAGCGGGGGGACCTACAATGAGCAGTTCTTC; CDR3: CASSGGTYNEQFF
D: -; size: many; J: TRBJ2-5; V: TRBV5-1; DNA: TGCGCCAGCAGCGAAAGACAGATTCAAGAGACCCAGTACTTC; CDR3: CASSERQIQETQYF
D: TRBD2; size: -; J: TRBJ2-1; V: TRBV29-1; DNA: TGCAGCGTTACGGAAAGCGGGGGGTCCTACAATGAGCAGTTCTTC; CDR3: CSVTESGGSYNEQFF
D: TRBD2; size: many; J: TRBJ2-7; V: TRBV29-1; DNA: TGCAGCGCCAGACCGGGAGGCACCTACGAGCAGTACTTC; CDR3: CSARPGGTYEQYF
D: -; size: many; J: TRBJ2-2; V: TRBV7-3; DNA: TGTGCCAGCAGTCAAGGTTTCAGGGCCACCGGGGAGCTGTTTTTT; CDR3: CASSQGFRATGELFF
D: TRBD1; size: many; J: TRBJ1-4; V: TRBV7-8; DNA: TGTGCCAGCAGCCCCGGACAGGGTGCAAAACTGTTTTTT; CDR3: CASSPGQGAKLFF
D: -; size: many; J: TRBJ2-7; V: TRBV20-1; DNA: TGCAGTGCCGGCACTCAGGTAAACTACGAGCAGTACTTC; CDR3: CSAGTQVNYEQYF
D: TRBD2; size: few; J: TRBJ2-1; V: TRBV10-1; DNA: TGCGCCAGCAGTGAGTCGGGAGGGCCTATAGATGAGCAGTTCTTC; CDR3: CASSESGGPIDEQFF
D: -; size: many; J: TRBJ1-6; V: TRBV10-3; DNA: TGTGCCATCAGTGAAGGTAATTCACCCCTCCACTTT; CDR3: CAISEGNSPLHF
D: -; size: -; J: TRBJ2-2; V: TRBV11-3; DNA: TGTGCCAGCAGCGATGGGGACATCGGGGAGCTGTTTTTT; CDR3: CASSDGDIGELFF
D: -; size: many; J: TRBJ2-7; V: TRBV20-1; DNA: TGCAGTGCTAGAGGGGTTTTCAGGGACGAGCAGTACTTC; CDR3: CSARGVFRDEQYF
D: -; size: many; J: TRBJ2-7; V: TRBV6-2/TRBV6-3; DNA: TGTGCCAGCAGTCCAGCTCAGTGGTTTGCTAGGTACGAGCAGTACTTC; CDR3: CASSPAQWFARYEQYF
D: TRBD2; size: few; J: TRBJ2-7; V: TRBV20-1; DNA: TGCAGTGCTAGTGGGGCTAGCGGGAGACGAGAGCAGTACTTC; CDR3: CSASGASGRREQYF
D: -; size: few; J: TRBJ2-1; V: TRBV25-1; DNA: TGTGCCAGCAGCTATACTAGCTCCTACAATGAGCAGTTCTTC; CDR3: CASSYTSSYNEQFF
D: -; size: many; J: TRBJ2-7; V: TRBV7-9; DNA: TGTGCCAGCAGCCCCCAAGGTGCGCAGTACTTC; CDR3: CASSPQGAQYF
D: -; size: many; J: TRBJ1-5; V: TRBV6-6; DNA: TGTGCCAGCATGGGGGGCCATCAGCCCCAGCATTTT; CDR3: CASMGGHQPQHF
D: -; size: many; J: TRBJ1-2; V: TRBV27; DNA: TGTGCCAGCAGTTTCCTCCCTGGATGGGACCGGGCTTATGGCTACACCTTC; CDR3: CASSFLPGWDRAYGYTF
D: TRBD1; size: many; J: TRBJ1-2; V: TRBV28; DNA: TGTGCCAGCAGATTGACAGGGTTAGGCTACACCTTC; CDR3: CASRLTGLGYTF
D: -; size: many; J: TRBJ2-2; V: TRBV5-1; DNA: TGCGCCAGTAAACCGCCCAGGGGGAACACCGGGGAGCTGTTTTTT; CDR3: CASKPPRGNTGELFF
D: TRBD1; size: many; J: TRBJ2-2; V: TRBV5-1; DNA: TGTGCCAGCTCCTCGGGACAGGTCAACACCGGGGAGCTGTTTTTT; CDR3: CASSSGQVNTGELFF
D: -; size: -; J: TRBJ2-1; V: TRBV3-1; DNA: TGTGCCAGCAGCCAATACGAGGGGGGAGGTGGACGACTCTTC; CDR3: CASSQYEGGGGRLF
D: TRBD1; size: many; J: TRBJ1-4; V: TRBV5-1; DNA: TGCGCCAGCAGCGTCCAGGGGGCGGAGGAAAAACTGTTTTTT; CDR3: CASSVQGAEEKLFF
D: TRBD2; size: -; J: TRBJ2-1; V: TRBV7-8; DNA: TGTGCCAGCAGCTTAGCCCTGCTGACTAGCGGGAGGGCCCTTGAGCAGTTCTTC; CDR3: CASSLALLTSGRALEQFF
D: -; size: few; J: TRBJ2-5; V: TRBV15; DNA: TGTGCCACCAGCAGAGATCGGAGGGGGGGGGAGACCCAGTACTTC; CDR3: CATSRDRRGGETQYF
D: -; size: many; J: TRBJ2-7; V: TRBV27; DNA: TGTGCCAGCAGTTACGGACAGAGGTACGAGCAGTACTTC; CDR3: CASSYGQRYEQYF
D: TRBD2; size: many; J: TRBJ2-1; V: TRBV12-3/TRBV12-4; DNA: TGTGCCAGCAGTTTAGGTCTTTATGGGACTAGCGGGTCTAATGAGCAGTTCTTC; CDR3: CASSLGLYGTSGSNEQFF
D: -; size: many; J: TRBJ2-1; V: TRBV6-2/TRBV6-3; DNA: TGTGCCAGCAGTTACAGTTACGGGCCAGGCGAGCAGTTCTTC; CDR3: CASSYSYGPGEQFF
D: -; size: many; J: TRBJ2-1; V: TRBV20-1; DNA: TGCAGTGCTAGAGATCGCCGACTCGAAGTGGAGTTCTTC; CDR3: CSARDRRLEVEFF
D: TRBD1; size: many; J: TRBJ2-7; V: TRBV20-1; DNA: TGCAGTGCTAGAGCTGGGACAGGACAGTACGAGCAGTACTTC; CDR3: CSARAGTGQYEQYF
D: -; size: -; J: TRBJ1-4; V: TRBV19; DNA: TGTGCCAGTAGTTCTAACAGGAAACTGTTTTTT; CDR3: CASSSNRKLFF
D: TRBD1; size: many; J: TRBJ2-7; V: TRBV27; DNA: TGTGCCAGCAGTTTGGGGCCGGGACAGGGGGTATACGAGCAGTACTTC; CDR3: CASSLGPGQGVYEQYF
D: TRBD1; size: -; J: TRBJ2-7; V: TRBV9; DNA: TGTGCCAGCAGCGTAGATGAGGGGGCGGGCTCCTACGAGCAGTACTTC; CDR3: CASSVDEGAGSYEQYF
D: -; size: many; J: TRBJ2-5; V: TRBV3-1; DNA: TGTGCCAGCAGCCCCATCCAAACAGGGAGAGGGGAGACCCAGTACTTC; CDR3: CASSPIQTGRGETQYF
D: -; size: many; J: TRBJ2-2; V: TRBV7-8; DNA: TGTGCCAGCAGCTTATATGGGGGTGCGAACACCGGGGAGCTGTTTTTT; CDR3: CASSLYGGANTGELFF
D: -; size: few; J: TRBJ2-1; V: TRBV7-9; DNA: TGTGCCAGCAGCTTACCCACGGGACCACACAATGAGCAGTTCTTC; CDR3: CASSLPTGPHNEQFF
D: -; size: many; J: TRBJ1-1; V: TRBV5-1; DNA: TGCGCCAGCAGCTTGGAGGCGGCCCAGAAAGCTTTCTTT; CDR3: CASSLEAAQKAFF
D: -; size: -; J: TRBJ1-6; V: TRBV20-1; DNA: TGCAGTGCTACAAGACAGGTTCAACCCCTCCACTTT; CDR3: CSATRQVQPLHF
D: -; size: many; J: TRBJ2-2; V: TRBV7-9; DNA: TGTGCCAGCGGCAGCCCCTACACCGGGGAGCTGTTTTTT; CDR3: CASGSPYTGELFF
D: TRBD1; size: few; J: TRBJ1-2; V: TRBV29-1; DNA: TGCAGCGTTGGGACAGGGGGCACCCAGGGCTACACCTTC; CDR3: CSVGTGGTQGYTF
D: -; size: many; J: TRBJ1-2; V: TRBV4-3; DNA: TGCGCCAGCAGCCAAGAGGCCCCAGTCGGGGGGTTATATGGCTACACCTTC; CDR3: CASSQEAPVGGLYGYTF
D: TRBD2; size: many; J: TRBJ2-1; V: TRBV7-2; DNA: TGTGCCAGCAGCTCTTCTTTAGCGGGGGGTTACAATGAGCAGTTCTTC; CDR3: CASSSSLAGGYNEQFF
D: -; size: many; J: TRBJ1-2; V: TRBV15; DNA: TGTGCCACCAGCAGAGTTTGGGCAACAGAAGGAGATGGCTACACCTTC; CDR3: CATSRVWATEGDGYTF
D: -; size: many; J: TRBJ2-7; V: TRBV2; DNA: TGTGCCAGCAGTGTGACAGCGACGGTAGCCTACGAGCAGTACTTC; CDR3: CASSVTATVAYEQYF
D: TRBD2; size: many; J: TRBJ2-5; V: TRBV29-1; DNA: TGCAGCGTCCACCCGGGACTAGCTGGGACCCAGTACTTC; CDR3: CSVHPGLAGTQYF
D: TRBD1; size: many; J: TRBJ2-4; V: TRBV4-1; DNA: TGCGCCAGCAGCCTGGACAGGGAAAACATTCAGTACTTC; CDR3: CASSLDRENIQYF
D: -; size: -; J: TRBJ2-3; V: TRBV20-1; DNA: TGCAGTGCGAGAAGGGCCTCGAGGGGCACAGATACGCAGTATTTT; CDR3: CSARRASRGTDTQYF
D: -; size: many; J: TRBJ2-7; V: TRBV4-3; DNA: TGCGCCAGCAGCCAAGATCCGTACGGTCGGGAGCAGTACTTC; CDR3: CASSQDPYGREQYF
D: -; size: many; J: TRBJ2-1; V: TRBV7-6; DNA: TGTGCCAGCAGCTTAAGTACGGGGAAGCAGTTCTTC; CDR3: CASSLSTGKQFF
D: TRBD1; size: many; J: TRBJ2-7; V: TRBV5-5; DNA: TGTGCCAGCAGGCTGAGGGACAGAGTCCCCCTCGCCGAGCAGTACTTC; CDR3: CASRLRDRVPLAEQYF
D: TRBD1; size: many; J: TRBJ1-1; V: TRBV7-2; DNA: TGTGCCAGCAGCCTAGGGGGACAGGGGGCAGCTTTCTTT; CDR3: CASSLGGQGAAFF
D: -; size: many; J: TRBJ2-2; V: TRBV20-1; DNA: TGCAGTGCTAGAGACAGATCGAACACCGGGGAGCTGTTTTTT; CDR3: CSARDRSNTGELFF
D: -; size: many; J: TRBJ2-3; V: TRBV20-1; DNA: TGCAGTGCTGGCTGGGGGAAGGAGCAGTATTTT; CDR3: CSAGWGKEQYF
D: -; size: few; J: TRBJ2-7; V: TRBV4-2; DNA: TGTGCCAGCAGCCAAGAATATGGCCGATACCACGAGCAGTACTTC; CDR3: CASSQEYGRYHEQYF
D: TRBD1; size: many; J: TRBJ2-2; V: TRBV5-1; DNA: TGCGCCAGCAGCTGGGACAGGGTTCATACCGGGGAGCTGTTTTTT; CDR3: CASSWDRVHTGELFF
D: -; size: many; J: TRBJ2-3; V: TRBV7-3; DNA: TGTGCCAGCAGCTCGAAAAGGGGCAGCACAGATACGCAGTATTTT; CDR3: CASSSKRGSTDTQYF
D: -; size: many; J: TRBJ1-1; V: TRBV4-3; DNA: TGCGCCAGCAGCCAAGATTTCCAGTCCCCTGAAGCTTTCTTT; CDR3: CASSQDFQSPEAFF
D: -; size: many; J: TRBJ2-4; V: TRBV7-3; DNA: TGTGCCAGCAGCTTAACCTATGACAGTCTAGCCAAAAACATTCAGTACTTC; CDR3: CASSLTYDSLAKNIQYF
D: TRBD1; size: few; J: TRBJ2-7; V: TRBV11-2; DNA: TGTGCCAGCAGCTTCTACAGGGGCTCCGAGTACGAGCAGTACTTC; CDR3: CASSFYRGSEYEQYF
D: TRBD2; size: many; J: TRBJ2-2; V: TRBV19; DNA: TGTGCCAGTAAGCCTAGCGGGAGCGGTACCGGGGAGCTGTTTTTT; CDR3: CASKPSGSGTGELFF